This note documents a single T cell receptor beta chain sequence. Its antigen is undetermined. This entry is derived from a study of OX40 agonist ivuxolimab in advanced cancers. The wider study: Patients in the trial were receiving intravenous ivuxolimab every 2 weeks, at doses of 0.01 to 10 mg/kg. A male proportion of just over 80% was recorded, with mean age approximately 64 years and range about 20 to 79. The study's findings and limits: The CD4+ and CD8+ T cells in the blood had expanded clonally by week 6 at 0.1 to 3.0 mg/kg.

Patients were excluded for autoimmune disease history or systemic immunosuppression. Data came from immunoSEQ multiplex PCR; TCRdb stores just in-frame clones and leaves some out. The sample carries 78,000 or so clones, 86% recorded once. Sequenced material: CD4+ or CD8+ T cells sorted from blood, taken in a trial of the OX40 agonist ivuxolimab. The sequence derives from an adult with an advanced solid tumor such as melanoma, head and neck, liver or kidney cancer.

The CDR3 bases are TGTGCCAGCAGCCCAAAGGGCAGGTCGATTGGTCAGCCCCAGCATTTT. The encoded protein is CASSPKGRSIGQPQHF. The rearrangement joins TRBV5-5 to TRBJ1-5; D ambiguous. CDR1 is SGHKS, CDR2 YYEKEE, per germline (reference sequence). The CDR3 has 16 amino acids. V shed 4 bases and J shed 6 bases, with 20 bases lying between them.